This TCR beta chain stems from a study of blood T cell repertoires in COVID-19. Study details: Researchers got acute and convalescent COVID-19 samples from the United States, Italy and Spain.

The data were produced by immunoSEQ multiplex PCR, yet TCRdb's version contains in-frame clones alone and is incomplete. The profile shows roughly 210,000 clones, 84% of them singletons. The Seattle site enrolled patients during active infection and followed them longitudinally. Deletions cut 3 bases from V and 7 bases from J, with 7 bases between. From germline, CDR1 is MDHEN and CDR2 SYDVKM. The CDR3 is 13 amino acids. Specimen: peripheral blood. This chain connects TRBV28 to TRBJ1-6; the D gene is possibly TRBD1 (6 bases). This sequence originates from a woman older than 75 with COVID-19, enrolled during active disease. The CDR3 spells CASSFRGNSPLHF. The CDR3 region has the DNA TGTGCCAGCAGTTTTAGGGGGAATTCACCCCTCCACTTT.